The 10 T cell receptor beta chains below all came from one sample that was sequenced in a study of blood T cell repertoires in COVID-19. TCRdb's copy holds only in-frame clones and misses some; the assay was immunoSEQ multiplex PCR. The sample carries tens of thousands of clones, approximately 86% recorded once. Input material: peripheral blood. All receptors come from a man at least 80 years old with active or convalescent COVID-19.

The chain carries TRBV7-6 and TRBJ1-4; D is unresolved. Germline-derived CDR1 and CDR2 are SGHVS and FNYEAQ. V was pared by 5 bases and J by 0 bases, with 13 bases between. The CDR3 has 16 residues. DNA for the CDR3: TGTGCCAGCAGCCCGATCACGAGTGCAACTAATGAAAAACTGTTTTTT. It yields the protein CASSPITSATNEKLFF.

The chain has TRBV30 and TRBJ1-2, with no clear D. The germline V gene has CDR1 GTSNPN and CDR2 SVGIG (reference sequence). The V end was cut by 3 bases, the J end by 5 bases, with 13 bases between. CDR3 length equals 13 residues. CDR3 DNA sequence: TGTGCCTGGAGAAGGTCGGGAGCGTATGGCTACACCTTC. Translating it yields CAWRRSGAYGYTF.

This chain links TRBV5-6 with TRBJ1-1; D remains unclear. V was clipped by 0 bases and J by 2 bases, with 14 bases between them. Germline lookup yields CDR1 SGHDT and CDR2 YYEEEE. The CDR3 spans 16 residues. The CDR3 reads CASSLGLAGRNTEAFF. CDR3 in DNA: TGTGCCAGCAGCTTGGGGCTGGCGGGGAGAAACACTGAAGCTTTCTTT.

The gene calls are TRBV28 and TRBJ1-6, with 10 positions matching TRBD1. The CDR3 is 15 residues long. J gave up 0 bases and V 10 bases, and 3 bases lay outside the gene matches. Germline V gives CDR1 MDHEN, CDR2 SYDVKM. The CDR3 bases are TGTGCCACGGGACAGGGGAGCTCCTATAATTCACCCCTCCACTTT. The encoded protein is CATGQGSSYNSPLHF.

This chain links TRBV9 with TRBJ2-3; the match to TRBD2 covers 8 bases. V shed 5 bases, J shed 1 base, and the junction held 6 bases outside the gene matches. CDR1 SGDLS and CDR2 YYNGEE come from the germline V gene. The CDR3 length is 15 residues. The CDR3 sequence is CASRKGRGGTDTQYF. As DNA, the CDR3 is TGTGCCAGCAGGAAAGGGCGGGGGGGCACAGATACGCAGTATTTT.

Only a few counts were recorded for this clone. This chain links TRBV11-2 with TRBJ1-1; D not resolved. Germline CDR1 and CDR2: SGHAT and FQNNGV. V lost 6 bases, J lost 4 bases, and 15 bases lay in between. This CDR3 has 14 residues. The CDR3 region has the DNA TGTGCCAGCAGTTTAACGCGTGCCGTCACTGAAGCTTTCTTT. This gives the protein CASSLTRAVTEAFF.

This chain joins TRBV7-2 and TRBJ2-5; TRBD1 matches at 8 bases. The CDR3 has 15 amino acids. Trimming at V came to 1 base and at J to 5 bases, leaving 6 bases not matched to a gene. CDR1 and CDR2 (germline): SGHTA, FQGNSA. The chain's CDR3 is CASSLVIGQGETQYF. The CDR3 nucleotides read TGTGCCAGCAGCTTAGTTATCGGACAGGGTGAGACCCAGTACTTC.

This clone has a single count. The chain employs TRBV19 and TRBJ2-1; D is perhaps TRBD2 (6 bases). The CDR3 spans 15 residues. Germline lookup yields CDR1 LNHDA and CDR2 SQIVND (reference sequence). Trimming left V 6 bases short and J 3 bases short, with 15 bases between. For the CDR3, the DNA is TGTGCCAGTAGGGATCAAGCGGGTGACTACAATGAGCAGTTCTTC. Protein product: CASRDQAGDYNEQFF.

This CDR3 is CAWSVGGQVYGYTF. The CDR3 bases are TGTGCCTGGAGTGTAGGCGGGCAGGTCTATGGCTACACCTTC. This chain connects TRBV30 to TRBJ1-2; D uncertain. The germline V gene has CDR1 GTSNPN and CDR2 SVGIG (reference sequence). V shed 0 bases and J shed 4 bases, with 12 bases lying between them. The CDR3 spans 14 residues.

The CDR3 sequence is CASSSPGQSSYEQYV. The CDR3 bases are TGTGCCAGCAGTTCACCGGGACAGAGCTCCTACGAGCAGTACGTC. The rearrangement links TRBV6-2 or TRBV6-3 to TRBJ2-7; 7 nucleotides line up with TRBD1. The germline gives CDR1 MNHEY, CDR2 SVGEGT. With V trimmed by 4 bases and J by 0 bases, 6 bases remained unmatched. The CDR3 runs to 15 residues.